This is a list of T cell receptor beta chains from one sample in a study of long-term antiretroviral therapy in people with HIV. Profiled with immunoSEQ multiplex PCR; TCRdb holds only in-frame clones, not every one. The repertoire includes about 18,000 clones, approximately 85% of them detected once, and around 6% sits in the top ten. The starting material was unsorted PBMCs, obtained at the start of antiretroviral therapy, before treatment. The receptors here all came from a man in his late teens or twenties with HIV. Both conserved end residues are part of each CDR3. Each record gives: J gene, D gene, V gene, clone size, CDR3 length, CDR3 DNA, CDR3 protein. A D gene is named only where the DNA matches it firmly. Rows may omit the clone size; those that give it use once, few, many or a size class.

TRBJ2-5,.,TRBV5-1,.,12,TGCGCTAGCAAGGGGAATTTGGAGACCCAGTACTTC,CASKGNLETQYF
TRBJ1-1,.,TRBV21-1,.,14,TGTGCCAGCAGCAAAGATCAACTGAACACTGAAGCTTTCTTT,CASSKDQLNTEAFF
TRBJ2-7,TRBD1,TRBV5-4,.,15,TGTGCCAGCAGCCCAGGGACAGGGTACGTGTACGAGCAGTACTTC,CASSPGTGYVYEQYF
TRBJ2-5,TRBD2,TRBV7-2,.,15,TGTGCCAGCAGCTTACAAGCGGGAGGGGCGGAGACCCAGTACTTC,CASSLQAGGAETQYF
TRBJ2-7,TRBD1,TRBV2,.,14,TGTGCCAGCAGTAAGCTGGGACAGGGCTACGAGCAGTACTTC,CASSKLGQGYEQYF
TRBJ2-3,.,TRBV5-1,.,11,TGCGCCAGCAGGATGGGAGATACGCAGTATTTT,CASRMGDTQYF
TRBJ1-2,TRBD1,TRBV29-1,.,13,TGCAGCGTTGCGGACAGGGAGGCCTATGGCTACACCTTC,CSVADREAYGYTF
TRBJ2-7,TRBD2,TRBV15,.,15,TGTGCCACCAGCAGAGATATGGCGGGAGTACGGGAGCAGTACTTC,CATSRDMAGVREQYF
TRBJ2-3,TRBD2,TRBV14,once,16,TGTGCCAGCAGCCGCAACGCGCGGGGGACGATTTATACGCAGTATTTT,CASSRNARGTIYTQYF
TRBJ2-5,.,TRBV29-1,.,13,TGCAGCGTTGTCGGCCTTTCGGGCGAGACCCAGTACTTC,CSVVGLSGETQYF
TRBJ2-3,.,TRBV2,.,13,TGTGCCAGCAGTGAGTGGAAGGGGCATACGCAGTATTTT,CASSEWKGHTQYF
TRBJ2-7,TRBD1,TRBV28,.,15,TGTGCCAGCAGCTTATCGGGGACAGGAACCTACGAGCAGTACTTC,CASSLSGTGTYEQYF
TRBJ2-2,TRBD1,TRBV7-8,.,14,TGTGCCAGCAGTCTCCGACAGGGATCCGGGGAGCTGTTTTTT,CASSLRQGSGELFF
TRBJ2-3,.,TRBV7-8,.,16,TGTGCCAGCAGCCTTGGCCCTGCGGGTGTGACAGATACGCAGTATTTT,CASSLGPAGVTDTQYF
TRBJ2-7,TRBD2,TRBV5-6,few,15,TGTGCCAGCAGCTTGGTGGCTAGCGGGAGATACGAGCAGTACTTC,CASSLVASGRYEQYF
TRBJ2-3,TRBD2,TRBV10-3,.,19,TGTGCCATCAGTGCCCAAGTGGGGACTAGCGCTTCTAGCACAGATACGCAGTATTTT,CAISAQVGTSASSTDTQYF
TRBJ2-4,TRBD1,TRBV27,.,14,TGTGCCAGCAGTTGGACAGGGGGCGAAAACATTCAGTACTTC,CASSWTGGENIQYF
TRBJ1-5,.,TRBV6-6,.,14,TGTGCCAGCAGTACTCAGGGAGGCAATCAGCCCCAGCATTTT,CASSTQGGNQPQHF
TRBJ2-7,TRBD1,TRBV28,once,16,TGTGCCAGCAGTTTAGCCGGGACAGGGAGTGACTACGAGCAGTACTTC,CASSLAGTGSDYEQYF
TRBJ2-3,TRBD2,TRBV9,.,16,TGTGCCAGCAGCCCCCACAGCGGGGCTAGCACAGATACGCAGTATTTT,CASSPHSGASTDTQYF
TRBJ1-2,.,TRBV28,.,13,TGTGCCAGCGTATCAACCGACCCCTATGGCTACACCTTC,CASVSTDPYGYTF
TRBJ1-1,.,TRBV7-8,.,15,TGTGCCAGCAGCTTAGATGGCGACCTGAACACTGAAGCTTTCTTT,CASSLDGDLNTEAFF
TRBJ2-2,TRBD2,TRBV5-1,.,17,TGCGCCAGCAGCTTGGTTGGACTAGCGGGGACCACCGGGGAGCTGTTTTTT,CASSLVGLAGTTGELFF